This entry lists 28 T cell receptor beta chains sequenced from one sample in a study of T cell responses to AZD1222 COVID-19 vaccine. The assay was immunoSEQ multiplex PCR, and TCRdb's table has in-frame clones only and misses some. The sample consists of around 84,000 clones, roughly 82% of them appearing once. This specimen consisted of peripheral blood, obtained on day 0 of AZD1222 vaccination. The source of these receptors is an adult in good health.

This clone was seen just once. The rearrangement uses TRBV15 and TRBJ1-2; D unclear. The CDR3 loop spans 15 amino acids. Trimming took off 3 bases at V and 2 bases at J, with 13 bases between the two ends. CDR1 LNHNV and CDR2 YYDKDF come from the germline V gene (reference sequence). The CDR3 is CATSRSRSLNYGYTF. The CDR3 region has the DNA TGTGCCACCAGCAGGAGCAGATCTTTAAACTATGGCTACACCTTC.

The chain employs TRBV29-1 and TRBJ1-4; possibly TRBD1 for D (5 bases). Germline V lookup: CDR1 SQVTM, CDR2 ANQGSEA. The germline V and J ends were trimmed by 6 bases and 7 bases, with 15 bases remaining between them. CDR3 size: 13 residues. CDR3 in DNA: TGCAGCGTGACTCGGGGGGAACGTGAAAAACTGTTTTTT. It specifies CSVTRGEREKLFF.

The chain uses TRBV2 and TRBJ1-3; D call uncertain. V shed 9 bases and J shed 0 bases, with 9 bases lying between them. This CDR3 spans 13 amino acids. Per germline, CDR1 SNHLY and CDR2 FYNNEI. CDR3 loop: CARRESSGNTIYF. DNA of the CDR3: TGTGCCAGAAGGGAGAGCTCTGGAAACACCATATATTTT.

This rearrangement joins TRBV9 to TRBJ2-3; TRBD2 agrees at 10 bases. The CDR3 has 16 amino acids. The V segment lost 0 bases and the J segment 3 bases; nucleotides outside the gene matches: 4. Germline lookup yields CDR1 SGDLS and CDR2 YYNGEE. The CDR3 sequence is CASSVGASGRTDTQYF. The CDR3 bases are TGTGCCAGCAGCGTAGGAGCTAGCGGGAGAACAGATACGCAGTATTTT. The variable domain in full, completed from reference TRBV9 and TRBJ2-3, reads DSGVTQTPKHLITATGQRVTLRCSPRSGDLSVYWYQQSLDQGLQFLIQYYNGEERAKGNILERFSAQQFPDLHSELNLSSLELGDSALYFCASSVGASGRTDTQYFGPGTRLTVL.

DNA of the CDR3: TGTGCCAGCAGTTACGACAAATCGACCCAGTACTTC. Its translation is CASSYDKSTQYF. V is TRBV6-5 and J is TRBJ2-5; no firm D call. Trimming pared 2 bases from V and 7 bases from J, leaving 8 bases between. CDR1 MNHEY and CDR2 SVGAGI come from the germline V gene. CDR3 length: 12 amino acids.

J is TRBJ1-1 and V is TRBV7-8; weak D call: TRBD1 (6 bases). Trimming removed 11 bases at V and 1 base at J, with 14 bases between. The CDR3 is made up of 13 amino acids. Germline V gene sequence: CDR1 SGHVS, CDR2 FQNEAQ. The CDR3 DNA follows: TGTGCCGCCAGGGGACGGGAGAACACTGAAGCTTTCTTT. This codes for CAARGRENTEAFF.

This chain links TRBV6-1 with TRBJ1-5; D gene unclear. Germline V gene data show CDR1 as MNHNS and CDR2 as SASEGT. The CDR3 is 13 residues long. Trimming pared 0 bases from V and 6 bases from J, leaving 6 bases between. CDR3 amino acids: CASSEARGQPQHF. Here the CDR3 DNA reads TGTGCCAGCAGTGAAGCGCGTGGTCAGCCCCAGCATTTT.

The CDR3 region has the DNA TGTGCCATCAGTGAGTCAGGCTCTGGAAACACCATATATTTT. Its protein is CAISESGSGNTIYF. The chain has TRBV10-3 and TRBJ1-3, with D unclear. Trimming left V 0 bases short and J 0 bases short, with 3 bases between. This CDR3 comprises 14 residues. CDR1 and CDR2 (germline): ENHRY, SYGVKD.

V gene TRBV5-1 combines with J gene TRBJ2-7, with 9 bases fitting TRBD1. The V gene's germline CDR1 is SGHRS and CDR2 YFSETQ. The CDR3 extends over 15 amino acids. Trimming at V came to 3 bases and at J to 4 bases, leaving 8 bases not matched to a gene. The DNA for the CDR3 is TGCGCCAGCAGCTACGGACAGGGGACCTTTTACGAGCAGTACTTC. This sequence encodes CASSYGQGTFYEQYF.

J is TRBJ2-5 and V is TRBV3-1 (or the pseudogene TRBV3-2), with D possibly TRBD2 on 6 matching bases. V lost 0 bases and J lost 2, with 22 bases in between. This CDR3 contains 19 residues. The germline gives CDR1 LGHDT, CDR2 YNNKEL (reference sequence). The CDR3, as DNA: TGTGCCAGCAGCCAAGATGCCTGGGACTGGGCTAGCGAGCAAGAGACCCAGTACTTC. Translated: CASSQDAWDWASEQETQYF.

The chain recombines TRBV18 with TRBJ2-7; no firm D call. V was clipped by 3 bases and J by 7 bases, with 10 bases between them. Germline V lookup: CDR1 KGHSH, CDR2 LQKENI. This CDR3 region has 12 residues. CDR3 nucleotides: TGTGCCAGCTCACCGGAGCGCTTGGAGCAGTACTTC. This sequence encodes CASSPERLEQYF.

V and J are TRBV5-8 and TRBJ1-2; TRBD1 might be the D (5 bases). The CDR3 totals 14 residues. The germline gives CDR1 SGHTS, CDR2 YDEGEE. The V end was cut by 0 bases, the J end by 6 bases, with 12 bases between. Here the CDR3 DNA reads TGTGCCAGCAGCTTGGAACAGGCGCAAGATGGCTACACCTTC. Amino acids: CASSLEQAQDGYTF.

The V and J genes are TRBV7-9 and TRBJ1-5; D gene unclear. The V and J ends lost 1 base and 3 bases respectively, with 7 bases between them. The CDR3 spans 14 residues. The germline CDR1 and CDR2 sequences are SEHNR and FQNEAQ (reference sequence). The CDR3 is CASSLGGFNQPQHF. The CDR3 DNA reads as TGTGCCAGCAGCTTAGGGGGATTCAATCAGCCCCAGCATTTT.

This sequence joins TRBV5-1 and TRBJ2-1, with D uncertain. The CDR3 consists of 15 residues. V lost 2 bases and J 6 bases, leaving 15 bases between the germline ends. CDR1 is SGHRS and CDR2 is YFSETQ in the germline V gene. As DNA, the CDR3 is TGCGCCAGCAGCTTCCTTGACACCCACCCCAATGAGCAGTTCTTC. Protein: CASSFLDTHPNEQFF.

This rearrangement joins TRBV7-8 to TRBJ2-2; maybe TRBD2 (5 bases). Deletions cut 5 bases from V and 2 bases from J, with 15 bases between. Germline lookup yields CDR1 SGHVS and CDR2 FQNEAQ. The CDR3 sequence is 16 residues long. The CDR3, as DNA: TGTGCCAGCAGCCGTCTCGCCAGGACTAACACCGGGGAGCTGTTTTTT. This translates into CASSRLARTNTGELFF.

The V and J genes are TRBV6-2 or TRBV6-3 and TRBJ1-6; TRBD1 aligns across 8 bases. The germline V gene has CDR1 MNHEY and CDR2 SVGEGT. The CDR3 is 17 residues long. Trimming at V came to 4 bases and at J to 10 bases, leaving 15 bases not matched to a gene. The DNA of the CDR3 is TGTGCCAGCAGTTCCTCTCTCCAGGGGGCCGGGAGATCACCCCTCCACTTT. Its translation: CASSSSLQGAGRSPLHF.

The rearrangement joins TRBV6-5 to TRBJ1-5, with D possibly matching TRBD1 (6 bases). CDR1 and CDR2 (germline): MNHEY, SVGAGI. Trimming took off 6 bases at V and 6 bases at J, with 15 bases between the two ends. The length of the CDR3 is 14 residues. CDR3 sequence: CASRKGEGGQPQHF. In nucleotides, the CDR3 is TGTGCCAGCAGGAAGGGGGAAGGTGGTCAGCCCCAGCATTTT.

The chain uses TRBV9 and TRBJ1-2, with D possibly TRBD1 on 5 matching bases. This CDR3 is 14 amino acids long. V lost 5 bases and J lost 1, with 12 bases in between. CDR1 and CDR2 from the germline V gene are SGDLS and YYNGEE. The CDR3 DNA is TGTGCCAGCAGTCGAGAACAGGTTAACTATGGCTACACCTTC. Protein sequence: CASSREQVNYGYTF.

This chain links TRBV3-1 (or the pseudogene TRBV3-2) with TRBJ1-1; D might be TRBD1 (5 bases). This CDR3 has 14 residues. The germline gives CDR1 LGHDT, CDR2 YNNKEL (reference sequence). Trimming shortened V by 4 bases and J by 4 bases, and 13 bases separated the two germline ends. For the CDR3, the DNA is TGTGCCAGCAGCCCGGCCAGGGCTCTCACTGAAGCTTTCTTT. As protein: CASSPARALTEAFF.

This chain uses TRBV19 with TRBJ1-4; D unclear. The germline gives CDR1 LNHDA, CDR2 SQIVND (reference sequence). With 7 bases removed from V and 8 bases from J, the gap between germline ends came to 8 bases. This CDR3 region has 11 residues. The CDR3: CASKTEEKLFF. CDR3 bases: TGTGCCAGTAAGACCGAGGAAAAACTGTTTTTT.

In this sample, this clone turned up once. The chain carries TRBV6-5 and TRBJ2-7, with 9 bases lining up with TRBD1. Germline V gene sequence: CDR1 MNHEY, CDR2 SVGAGI. Losses at the gene ends were 5 bases for V and 3 bases for J; bases not matched to a gene: 2. The CDR3 has 13 residues. CDR3 amino acids: CASSHRGHYEQYF. Written as DNA, the CDR3 is TGTGCCAGCAGTCACAGGGGGCACTACGAGCAGTACTTC.

The J gene is TRBJ1-2, the V gene TRBV7-8; tentative D call: TRBD1 (5 bases). Germline V CDR1 and CDR2: SGHVS, FQNEAQ. CDR3 size: 13 residues. Deletions cut 3 bases from V and 2 bases from J, with 7 bases between. Here the CDR3 reads CASSLAGNYGYTF. The CDR3 DNA reads as TGTGCCAGCAGCTTGGCAGGGAACTATGGCTACACCTTC.

The rearrangement links TRBV18 to TRBJ1-1; no clear D gene. The length of the CDR3 is 13 residues. CDR1 and CDR2 (germline): KGHSH, LQKENI. V was pared by 6 bases and J by 2 bases, with 10 bases between. The CDR3 reads CASSGVTNTEAFF. DNA for the CDR3: TGTGCCAGCTCTGGGGTCACAAACACTGAAGCTTTCTTT.

The chain carries TRBV9 and TRBJ2-5, with D uncertain. V lost 4 bases, J lost 5 bases, and 6 bases lay in between. CDR3 size: 11 residues. Germline lookup yields CDR1 SGDLS and CDR2 YYNGEE. The CDR3 spells CASSLGETQYF. The CDR3 DNA reads TGTGCCAGCAGCTTGGGGGAGACCCAGTACTTC.

This rearrangement joins TRBV7-9 to TRBJ2-2; TRBD2 matches 7 bases. Looked up from germline, CDR1 is SEHNR and CDR2 is FQNEAQ (reference sequence). Germline trimming cut 4 bases from V and 1 base from J; bases unmatched to any gene: 0. The length of the CDR3 is 14 residues. DNA of the CDR3: TGTGCCAGCAGCTGGGGGGGGAACACCGGGGAGCTGTTTTTT. It yields the protein CASSWGGNTGELFF.

The V gene is TRBV28, the J gene TRBJ1-4; no clear D. Germline V CDR1 and CDR2: MDHEN, SYDVKM. V was clipped by 4 bases and J by 3 bases, with 15 bases between them. The CDR3 totals 16 residues. The CDR3 protein is CASSSPHLVANEKLFF. Written as DNA, the CDR3 is TGTGCCAGCAGTTCCCCCCACCTCGTGGCTAATGAAAAACTGTTTTTT. Full variable domain (remainder filled in from reference TRBV28 and TRBJ1-4): DVKVTQSSRYLVKRTGEKVFLECVQDMDHENMFWYRQDPGLGLRLIYFSYDVKMKEKGDIPEGYSVSREKKERFSLILESASTNQTSMYLCASSSPHLVANEKLFFGSGTQLSVL.

The chain combines TRBV18 with TRBJ1-2; D is perhaps TRBD1 (5 bases). The CDR3 is made up of 11 amino acids. Trimming removed 6 bases from V and 7 bases from J, with 9 bases in between. Germline values: CDR1 KGHSH, CDR2 LQKENI. DNA for the CDR3: TGTGCCAGCTCTCAGGGACGTGGCTACACCTTC. This codes for CASSQGRGYTF.

This clone was counted a single time. V is TRBV18 and J is TRBJ1-5; possible D gene TRBD1, 5 bases. This CDR3 region has 18 residues. From germline, CDR1 is KGHSH and CDR2 LQKENI. V lost 2 bases and J lost 3, with 20 bases in between. The CDR3 reads CASSPNLQVGGNNQPQHF. The CDR3 DNA is TGTGCCAGCTCACCAAACCTACAGGTGGGGGGGAACAATCAGCCCCAGCATTTT.